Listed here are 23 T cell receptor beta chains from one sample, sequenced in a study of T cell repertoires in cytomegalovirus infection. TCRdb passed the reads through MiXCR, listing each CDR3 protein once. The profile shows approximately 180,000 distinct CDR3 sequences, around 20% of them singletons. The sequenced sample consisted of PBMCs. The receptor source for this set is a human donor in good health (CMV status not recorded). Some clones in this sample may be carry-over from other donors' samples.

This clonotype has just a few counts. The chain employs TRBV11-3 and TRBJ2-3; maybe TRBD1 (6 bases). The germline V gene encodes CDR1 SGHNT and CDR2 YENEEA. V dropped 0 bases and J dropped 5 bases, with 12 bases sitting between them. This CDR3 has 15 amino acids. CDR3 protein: CASSLDHRVEDTQYF. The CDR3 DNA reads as TGTGCCAGCAGCTTAGATCACAGGGTGGAAGATACGCAGTATTTT.

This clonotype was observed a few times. The CDR3: CSVEGLDNYEQYF. The CDR3 DNA reads as TGCAGCGTTGAAGGTCTTGACAACTACGAGCAGTACTTC. J is TRBJ2-7 and V is TRBV29-1, with no clear D. CDR1 is SQVTM and CDR2 is ANQGSEA in the germline V gene. CDR3 size: 13 residues. Trimming removed 1 base from V and 3 bases from J, with 10 bases in between.

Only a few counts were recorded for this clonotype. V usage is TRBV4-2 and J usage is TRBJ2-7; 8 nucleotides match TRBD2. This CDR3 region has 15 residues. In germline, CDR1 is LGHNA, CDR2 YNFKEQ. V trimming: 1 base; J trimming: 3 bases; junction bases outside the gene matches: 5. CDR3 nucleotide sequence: TGTGCCAGCAGCCAAGGTGCGGGAGGACTCTACGAGCAGTACTTC. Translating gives CASSQGAGGLYEQYF.

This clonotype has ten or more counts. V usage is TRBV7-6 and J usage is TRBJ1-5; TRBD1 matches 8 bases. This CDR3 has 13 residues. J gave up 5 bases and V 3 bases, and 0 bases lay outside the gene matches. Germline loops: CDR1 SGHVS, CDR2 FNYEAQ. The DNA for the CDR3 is TGTGCCAGCAGCTTGGGACAGGATCAGCCCCAGCATTTT. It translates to CASSLGQDQPQHF.

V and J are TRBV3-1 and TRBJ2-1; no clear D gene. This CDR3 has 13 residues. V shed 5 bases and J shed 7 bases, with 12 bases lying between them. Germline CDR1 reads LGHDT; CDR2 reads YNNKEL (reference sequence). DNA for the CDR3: TGTGCCAGCAGCTTACTGCGGAAAAATGAGCAGTTCTTC. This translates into CASSLLRKNEQFF.

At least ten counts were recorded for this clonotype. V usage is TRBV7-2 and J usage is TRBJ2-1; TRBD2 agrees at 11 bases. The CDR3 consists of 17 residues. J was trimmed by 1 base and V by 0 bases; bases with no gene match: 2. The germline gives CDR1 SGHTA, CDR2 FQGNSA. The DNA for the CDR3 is TGTGCCAGCAGCTTAGCGCCTAGCGGGGGGTCCTACAATGAGCAGTTCTTC. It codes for CASSLAPSGGSYNEQFF. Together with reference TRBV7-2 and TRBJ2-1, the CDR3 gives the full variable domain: GAGVSQSPSNKVTEKGKDVELRCDPISGHTALYWYRQSLGQGLEFLIYFQGNSAPDKSGLPSDRFSAERTGGSVSTLTIQRTQQEDSAVYLCASSLAPSGGSYNEQFFGPGTRLTVL.

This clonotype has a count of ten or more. The CDR3 sequence is CASSSNYTF. In DNA, the CDR3 is TGTGCCAGCAGTTCAAACTACACCTTC. The rearrangement uses TRBV27 and TRBJ1-2; no definite D call. The CDR3 runs to 9 residues. Germline values: CDR1 MNHEY, CDR2 SMNVEV (reference sequence). Trimming pared 4 bases from V and 10 bases from J, leaving 4 bases between.

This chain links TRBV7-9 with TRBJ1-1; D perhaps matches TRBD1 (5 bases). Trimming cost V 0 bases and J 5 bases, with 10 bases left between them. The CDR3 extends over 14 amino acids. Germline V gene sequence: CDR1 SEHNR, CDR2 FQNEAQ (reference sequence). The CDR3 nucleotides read TGTGCCAGCAGCTTAGCAGGGGAGCAAACTGAAGCTTTCTTT. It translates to CASSLAGEQTEAFF. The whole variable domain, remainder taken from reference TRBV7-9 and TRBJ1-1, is DTGVSQNPRHKITKRGQNVTFRCDPISEHNRLYWYRQTLGQGPEFLTYFQNEAQLEKSRLLSDRFSAERPKGSFSTLEIQRTEQGDSAMYLCASSLAGEQTEAFFGQGTRLTVV.

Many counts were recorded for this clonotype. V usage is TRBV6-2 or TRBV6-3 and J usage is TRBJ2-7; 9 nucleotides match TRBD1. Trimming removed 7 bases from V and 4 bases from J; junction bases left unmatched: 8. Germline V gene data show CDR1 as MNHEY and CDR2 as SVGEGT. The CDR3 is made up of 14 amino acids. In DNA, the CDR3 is TGTGCCAGCACTACCGGGACAGGGTTGTACGAGCAGTACTTC. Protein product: CASTTGTGLYEQYF.

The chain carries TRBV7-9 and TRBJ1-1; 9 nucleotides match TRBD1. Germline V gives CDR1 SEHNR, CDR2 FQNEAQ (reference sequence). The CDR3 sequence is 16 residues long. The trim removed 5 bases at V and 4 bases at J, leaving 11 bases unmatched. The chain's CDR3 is CASSVRPGQGSTEAFF. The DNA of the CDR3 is TGTGCCAGCAGCGTTCGCCCGGGACAGGGAAGCACTGAAGCTTTCTTT.

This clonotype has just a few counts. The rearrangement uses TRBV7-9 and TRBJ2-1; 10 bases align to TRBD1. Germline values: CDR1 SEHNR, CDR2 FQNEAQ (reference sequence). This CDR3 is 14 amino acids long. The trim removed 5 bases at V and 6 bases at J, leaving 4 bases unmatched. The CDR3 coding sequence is TGTGCCAGCAGCACGGACAGGGGGGGCAATGAGCAGTTCTTC. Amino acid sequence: CASSTDRGGNEQFF.

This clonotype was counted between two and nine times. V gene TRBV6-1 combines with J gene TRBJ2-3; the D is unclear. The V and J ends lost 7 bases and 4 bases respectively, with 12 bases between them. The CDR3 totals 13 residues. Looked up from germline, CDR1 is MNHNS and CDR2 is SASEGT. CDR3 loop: CASTDRLADTQYF. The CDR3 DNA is TGTGCCAGCACCGACCGCCTAGCAGATACGCAGTATTTT.

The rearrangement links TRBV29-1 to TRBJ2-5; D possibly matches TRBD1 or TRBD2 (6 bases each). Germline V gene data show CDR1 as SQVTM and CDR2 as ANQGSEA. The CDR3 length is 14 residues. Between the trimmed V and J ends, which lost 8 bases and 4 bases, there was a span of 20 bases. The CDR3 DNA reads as TGCAGCACCGTGGAGGGGGGTGAGCGAGAGACCCAGTACTTC. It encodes CSTVEGGERETQYF.

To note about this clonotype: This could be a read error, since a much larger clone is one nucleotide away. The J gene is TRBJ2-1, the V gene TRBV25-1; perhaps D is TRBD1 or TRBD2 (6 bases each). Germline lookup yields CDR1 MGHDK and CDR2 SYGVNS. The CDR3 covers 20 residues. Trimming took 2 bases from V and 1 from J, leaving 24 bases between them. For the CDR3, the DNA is TGTGCCAGCAGTGAAGTTAAGGGGCAGGGGACGGGGGTGTCCTACAATGAGCAGTTCTTC. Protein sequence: CASSEVKGQGTGVSYNEQFF.

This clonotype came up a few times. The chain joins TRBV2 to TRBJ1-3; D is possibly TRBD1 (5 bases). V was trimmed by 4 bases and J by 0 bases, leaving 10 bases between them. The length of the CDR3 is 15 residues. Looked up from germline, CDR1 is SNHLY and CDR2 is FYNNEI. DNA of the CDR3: TGTGCCAGCAGTGTGACAGACTCCTCTGGAAACACCATATATTTT. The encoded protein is CASSVTDSSGNTIYF. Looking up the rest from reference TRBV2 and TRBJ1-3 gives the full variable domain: EPEVTQTPSHQVTQMGQEVILRCVPISNHLYFYWYRQILGQKVEFLVSFYNNEISEKSEIFDDQFSVERPDGSNFTLKIRSTKLEDSAMYFCASSVTDSSGNTIYFGEGSWLTVV.

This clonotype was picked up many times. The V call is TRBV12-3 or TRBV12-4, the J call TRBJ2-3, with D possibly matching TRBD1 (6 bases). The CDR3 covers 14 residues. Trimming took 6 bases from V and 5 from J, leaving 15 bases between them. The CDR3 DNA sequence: TGTGCCAGCAGCTCGGACAGTCTTAGAGATACGCAGTATTTT. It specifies CASSSDSLRDTQYF.

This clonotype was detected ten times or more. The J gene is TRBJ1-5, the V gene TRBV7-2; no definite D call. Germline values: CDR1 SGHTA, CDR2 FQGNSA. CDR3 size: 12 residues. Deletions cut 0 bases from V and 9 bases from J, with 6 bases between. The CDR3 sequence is CASSLAPGPQHF. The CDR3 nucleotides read TGTGCCAGCAGCTTAGCCCCAGGGCCCCAGCATTTT. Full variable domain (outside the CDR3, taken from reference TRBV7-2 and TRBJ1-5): GAGVSQSPSNKVTEKGKDVELRCDPISGHTALYWYRQSLGQGLEFLIYFQGNSAPDKSGLPSDRFSAERTGGSVSTLTIQRTQQEDSAVYLCASSLAPGPQHFGDGTRLSIL.

CDR3 in amino acids: CASSLGRRKYEQYF. CDR3 in DNA: TGTGCCAGCAGCTTGGGACGGAGAAAGTACGAGCAGTACTTC. V and J are TRBV13 and TRBJ2-7; D tentatively reads TRBD1 or TRBD2 (5 bases each). This CDR3 is 14 amino acids long. The V end was cut by 3 bases, the J end by 4 bases, with 13 bases between. Germline V lookup: CDR1 PRHDT, CDR2 FYEKMQ (reference sequence).

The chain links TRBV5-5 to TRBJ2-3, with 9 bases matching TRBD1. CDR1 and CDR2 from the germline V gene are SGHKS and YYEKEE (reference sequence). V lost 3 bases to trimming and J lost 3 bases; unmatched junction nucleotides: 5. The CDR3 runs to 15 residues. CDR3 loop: CASSYTGGRTDTQYF. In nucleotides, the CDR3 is TGTGCCAGCAGCTACACAGGGGGCCGGACAGATACGCAGTATTTT.

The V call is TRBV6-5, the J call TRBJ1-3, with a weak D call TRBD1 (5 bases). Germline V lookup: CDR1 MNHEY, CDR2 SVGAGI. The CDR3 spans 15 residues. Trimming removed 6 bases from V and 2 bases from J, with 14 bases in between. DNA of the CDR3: TGTGCCAGCAGGGGACCAGGAGAGGCTGGAAACACCATATATTTT. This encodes CASRGPGEAGNTIYF.

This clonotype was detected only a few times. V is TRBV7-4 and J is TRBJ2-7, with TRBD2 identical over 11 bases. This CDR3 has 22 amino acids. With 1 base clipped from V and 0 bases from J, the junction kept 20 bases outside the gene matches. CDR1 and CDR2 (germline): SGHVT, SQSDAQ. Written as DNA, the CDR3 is TGTGCCAGCAGCTTAGGGAGATCGTGGGGGCTAGCGGGGGGAGAAGCCTCCTACGAGCAGTACTTC. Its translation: CASSLGRSWGLAGGEASYEQYF.

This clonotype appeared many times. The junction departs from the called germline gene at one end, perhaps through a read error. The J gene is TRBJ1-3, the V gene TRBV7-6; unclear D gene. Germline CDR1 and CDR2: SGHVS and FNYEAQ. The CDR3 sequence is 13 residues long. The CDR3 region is CASSLASGNTIYF. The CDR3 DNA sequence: TGTGCCAGCAGCCTAGCATCTGGAAACACCATATATTTT.

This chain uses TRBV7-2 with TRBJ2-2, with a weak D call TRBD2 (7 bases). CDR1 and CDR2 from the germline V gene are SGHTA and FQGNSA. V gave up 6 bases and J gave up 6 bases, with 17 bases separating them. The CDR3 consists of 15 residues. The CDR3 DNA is TGTGCCAGCAGTTCGGGAGAGGGGGGGGCCGGGGAGCTGTTTTTT. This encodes CASSSGEGGAGELFF.